A single sample gave rise to the 9 T cell receptor beta chains below, sequenced in a study of cytomegalovirus exposure and HLA in healthy donors. PCR was performed using 60 Vbeta and 13 Jbeta primers. The data were produced by immunoSEQ multiplex PCR, yet TCRdb's version contains in-frame clones alone and is incomplete. The table lists fewer than 90,000 clones, approximately 80% of them singletons, with 3.5% to 4.5% in the top ten. The sequencing sample was made of PBMCs. The receptors were sampled from a man aged 25 to 40 in good health and CMV-seronegative.

The genes are TRBV19 and TRBJ2-1; D is unresolved. Trimming pared 5 bases from V and 0 bases from J, leaving 17 bases between. Germline V lookup: CDR1 LNHDA, CDR2 SQIVND (reference sequence). CDR3 length: 17 amino acids. Here the CDR3 DNA reads TGTGCCAGTAGTCGCCGGCAGACTCTCCTCTCCTACAATGAGCAGTTCTTC. Its translation is CASSRRQTLLSYNEQFF.

The gene calls are TRBV5-6 and TRBJ1-2, with TRBD1 matching over 8 bases. Germline CDR1 reads SGHDT; CDR2 reads YYEEEE. V was clipped by 1 base and J by 2 bases; unmatched bases: 13. The CDR3 length is 18 residues. In DNA form, the CDR3 reads TGTGCCAGCAGCTTGTACGGGGGACAGGCCCTCGAAAACTATGGCTACACCTTC. As protein: CASSLYGGQALENYGYTF.

V usage is TRBV27 and J usage is TRBJ1-1; D possibly corresponds to TRBD1 (5 bases). Trimming removed 6 bases at V and 1 base at J, with 9 bases between. The CDR3 is 13 amino acids. Looked up from germline, CDR1 is MNHEY and CDR2 is SMNVEV (reference sequence). CDR3 nucleotides: TGTGCCAGCAGACCTACAGGGAACACTGAAGCTTTCTTT. It specifies CASRPTGNTEAFF.

V and J are TRBV19 and TRBJ2-3; no clear D gene. Trimming took off 5 bases at V and 2 bases at J, with 8 bases between the two ends. CDR1 and CDR2 from the germline V gene are LNHDA and SQIVND (reference sequence). The CDR3 extends over 13 amino acids. Here the CDR3 DNA reads TGTGCCAGTAGTCCCCGACACACAGATACGCAGTATTTT. Translated: CASSPRHTDTQYF.

The rearrangement links TRBV18 to TRBJ1-1, with 8 positions matching TRBD1. The CDR3 runs to 15 residues. V lost 1 base, J lost 4 bases, and 5 bases stayed unmatched. Per germline, CDR1 KGHSH and CDR2 LQKENI. The CDR3 sequence is CASSPLRGRITEAFF. The CDR3 nucleotides read TGTGCCAGCTCACCACTCAGGGGGCGGATCACTGAAGCTTTCTTT.

The chain has TRBV29-1 and TRBJ2-1, with D perhaps matching TRBD2 (7 bases). Germline V gives CDR1 SQVTM, CDR2 ANQGSEA. CDR3 size: 15 residues. Deletions cut 8 bases from V and 6 bases from J, with 23 bases between. CDR3 bases: TGCAGCTCGTCGGGGGGACAAAGGAACATCAATGAGCAGTTCTTC. Its protein product is CSSSGGQRNINEQFF.

This clone was observed a few times. This chain links TRBV11-2 with TRBJ1-1; possibly TRBD1 for D (5 bases). The CDR3 spans 17 residues. The germline gives CDR1 SGHAT, CDR2 FQNNGV. The V end lost 2 bases, the J end lost 1 base, and 17 bases lay between the germline ends. CDR3 DNA sequence: TGTGCCAGCAGCTTACGAGGTTTGGGGCCGGCGAACACTGAAGCTTTCTTT. It translates to CASSLRGLGPANTEAFF.

In its sample, this clone was seen a few times. This chain links TRBV19 with TRBJ1-1; TRBD1 matches at 10 bases. Germline V gene lookup returns CDR1 LNHDA and CDR2 SQIVND (reference sequence). Trimming cost V 4 bases and J 11 bases; bases outside gene matches: 16. The CDR3 runs to 16 residues. DNA for the CDR3: TGTGCCAGTAGTAACGCCGGGACAGGGGCTTTAGAGGGGGCTTTCTTT. Its translation is CASSNAGTGALEGAFF.

The J gene is TRBJ2-6, the V gene TRBV28; 7 nucleotides agree with TRBD1. The V segment lost 6 bases and the J segment 0 bases; nucleotides outside the gene matches: 17. This CDR3 contains 20 residues. CDR1 and CDR2 from the germline V gene are MDHEN and SYDVKM. The chain's CDR3 is CASRNLARDSLTSGANVLTF. The CDR3 nucleotides are TGTGCCAGCAGAAACCTCGCCCGGGACAGCCTAACCTCTGGGGCCAACGTCCTGACTTTC.